These 10 T cell receptor beta chains were all obtained from the same sample, sequenced in a study of identical twins. TCRdb itself ran the 5' RACE reads through MiXCR, one entry per CDR3 protein. The data contain some 900,000 distinct CDR3 sequences, around an eighth of them seen just once; the ten biggest clones take up around 1.6%. Separately, the same data were catalogued under a study of yellow fever vaccine responses in identical twins.

The material sequenced was PBMCs. The receptors stem from a woman between 18 and 30 years old in good health.

The V gene is TRBV12-3 or TRBV12-4, the J gene TRBJ1-5; D is perhaps TRBD1 (6 bases). V was trimmed by 3 bases and J by 3 bases, leaving 18 bases between them. The CDR3 length is 17 residues. CDR3 in DNA: TGTGCCAGCAGTTTTGGGGGAGGGGGAAGGGACAATCAGCCCCAGCATTTT. This translates into CASSFGGGGRDNQPQHF.

The sample holds a few counts of this clonotype. This chain connects TRBV11-2 to TRBJ2-7, with D maybe TRBD1 (5 bases). Trimming removed 1 base at V and 0 bases at J, with 10 bases between. In germline, CDR1 is SGHAT, CDR2 FQNNGV. The CDR3 runs to 15 residues. The CDR3 loop is CASSLGAGISYEQYF. The CDR3 DNA follows: TGTGCCAGCAGCTTAGGAGCAGGGATCTCCTACGAGCAGTACTTC.

This clonotype was counted a few times. The chain employs TRBV3-1 and TRBJ2-1; 9 nucleotides match TRBD2. The length of the CDR3 is 19 residues. Germline CDR1 reads LGHDT; CDR2 reads YNNKEL (reference sequence). V gave up 0 bases and J gave up 4 bases; unmatched junction bases: 13. The CDR3 coding sequence is TGTGCCAGCAGCCAAGATCGCGGAGTAGCGGGGGTCGATTACAATGAGCAGTTCTTC. Its translation: CASSQDRGVAGVDYNEQFF.

This clonotype occurred a few times. This chain connects TRBV7-9 to TRBJ1-6; 9 bases map to TRBD1. With V trimmed by 5 bases and J by 9 bases, 11 bases remained unmatched. This CDR3 region has 16 residues. Germline CDR1 is SEHNR and CDR2 is FQNEAQ (reference sequence). CDR3 residues: CASSLRGTGLGSPLHF. The CDR3 DNA is TGTGCCAGCAGCCTCCGCGGGACAGGGCTTGGTTCACCCCTCCACTTT.

In this sample, this clonotype turned up many times. The chain carries TRBV27 and TRBJ2-1; 11 bases fit TRBD2. The V segment lost 1 base and the J segment 7 bases; nucleotides outside the gene matches: 3. The V gene's germline CDR1 is MNHEY and CDR2 SMNVEV (reference sequence). This CDR3 has 15 amino acids. CDR3 residues: CASSLFSGGANEQFF. DNA for the CDR3: TGTGCCAGCAGTTTATTTAGCGGGGGGGCAAATGAGCAGTTCTTC.

J is TRBJ2-5 and V is TRBV18; D might be TRBD1 (6 bases). This CDR3 is built from 16 residues. Deletions cut 3 bases from V and 3 bases from J, with 17 bases between. CDR1 and CDR2 from the germline V gene are KGHSH and LQKENI. The CDR3 coding sequence is TGTGCCAGCTCACCTTCTGCCCCGGGACAAAAAGAGACCCAGTACTTC. It encodes CASSPSAPGQKETQYF. Filled out from reference TRBV18 and TRBJ2-5, the complete variable domain reads NAGVMQNPRHLVRRRGQEARLRCSPMKGHSHVYWYRQLPEEGLKFMVYLQKENIIDESGMPKERFSAEFPKEGPSILRIQQVVRGDSAAYFCASSPSAPGQKETQYFGPGTRLLVL.

The chain has TRBV7-2 and TRBJ2-1; 14 bases match TRBD2. Germline CDR1 SGHTA, CDR2 FQGNSA. V shed 3 bases, J shed 10 bases, and the junction held 8 bases outside the gene matches. The CDR3 contains 16 residues. The CDR3, as DNA: TGTGCCAGCAGCTTCTCGGGGACTAGCGGGAGTGGCGAGCAGTTCTTC. This translates into CASSFSGTSGSGEQFF.

The rearrangement joins TRBV5-6 to TRBJ2-2; D perhaps matches TRBD2 (5 bases). Looked up from germline, CDR1 is SGHDT and CDR2 is YYEEEE. The ends were cut back, 7 bases at V and 2 bases at J, with 12 bases in the middle. This CDR3 has 14 residues. Here the CDR3 reads CASAEGLNTGELFF. CDR3 sequence (DNA): TGTGCCAGCGCTGAGGGTCTCAACACCGGGGAGCTGTTTTTT. The full variable domain, completed using reference TRBV5-6 and TRBJ2-2, is DAGVTQSPTHLIKTRGQQVTLRCSPKSGHDTVSWYQQALGQGPQFIFQYYEEEERQRGNFPDRFSGHQFPNYSSELNVNALLLGDSALYLCASAEGLNTGELFFGEGSRLTVL.

Ten or more counts support this clonotype. V is TRBV7-9 and J is TRBJ2-5; no definite D call. Trimming took 2 bases from V and 5 from J, leaving 15 bases between them. CDR1 SEHNR and CDR2 FQNEAQ come from the germline V gene (reference sequence). The CDR3 is 15 amino acids. CDR3 sequence (DNA): TGTGCCAGCAGCTTAATACCTAACCAGAGGGAGACCCAGTACTTC. It translates to CASSLIPNQRETQYF.

This clonotype was detected only a few times. The V and J genes are TRBV20-1 and TRBJ2-1; 11 nucleotides agree with TRBD2. With 7 bases clipped from V and 5 bases from J, the junction kept 10 bases outside the gene matches. The CDR3 has 15 amino acids. The germline CDR1 and CDR2 sequences are DFQATT and SNEGSKA (reference sequence). CDR3 nucleotides: TGCAGTGGTCTTAGCGGGGGGGTTATTAACAATGAGCAGTTCTTC. Its protein product is CSGLSGGVINNEQFF.